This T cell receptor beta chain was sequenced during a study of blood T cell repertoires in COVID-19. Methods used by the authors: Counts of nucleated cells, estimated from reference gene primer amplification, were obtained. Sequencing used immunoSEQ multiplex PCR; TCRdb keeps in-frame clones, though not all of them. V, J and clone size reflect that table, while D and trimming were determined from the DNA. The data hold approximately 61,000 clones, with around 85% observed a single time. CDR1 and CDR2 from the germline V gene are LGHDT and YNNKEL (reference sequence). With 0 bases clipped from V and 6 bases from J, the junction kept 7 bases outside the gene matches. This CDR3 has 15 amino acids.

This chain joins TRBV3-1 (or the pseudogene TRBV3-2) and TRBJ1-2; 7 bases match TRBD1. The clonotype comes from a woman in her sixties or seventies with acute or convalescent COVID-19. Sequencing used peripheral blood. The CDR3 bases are TGTGCCAGCAGCCAAGAACCCCGAGGGGGCAATGGCTACACCTTC. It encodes CASSQEPRGGNGYTF.